This TCR beta chain was found in a study of PD-L1 blockade in urothelial cancer (TCRdb year 2017). Context from the whole study: Every patient began therapy in about 2014 and was given atezolizumab 1,200 mg intravenously every 3 weeks. About 90% of the 29 patients were identified as males with urothelial cancer of bladder origin, and a prior smoking history was reported by 18 of 29 patients. An ECOG performance status of 0 or 1 was recorded for the patients, and 0 to 3 prior chemotherapy regimens had been received by the patients. Blood samples were analyzed at 3 weeks after treatment start (second dose) and at 6 weeks after treatment start. Blood samples gave a median of about 130,000 T cells and tens of thousands of unique TCRs, with a median clonality of about 0.078. Somatic, immune and clinical correlates of response to PD-L1 blockade with atezolizumab in urothelial cancer were the focus of an exploratory multi-omic analysis. Pretreatment tumor samples and matched peripheral blood, collected serially before and after atezolizumab treatment, underwent TCR sequencing. Durable clinical benefit was defined as progression-free survival longer than 6 months, and TCR features were also tested against progression-free and overall survival. In the same patients, pretreatment tumors underwent whole exome sequencing and RNA sequencing in addition to TCR sequencing. Durable clinical benefit was achieved by nine patients and was not achieved by 20 patients. Pretreatment blood TCR-seq was available for under 35 patients, at least one posttreatment blood collection was obtained for some 25 patients, and tumor TCR-seq was available for some 25 patients. General findings and caveats noted by the study authors: A pretreatment peripheral blood TCR clonality below the median was linked to improved progression-free and overall survival. Patients with durable benefit showed greater expansion of tumor-associated TCR clones in peripheral blood 3 weeks after starting treatment (n ≈ 20, p = 0.022). Because the sample size was small (n ≈ 29) and many exploratory analyses were performed, the results are intended to be hypothesis-generating.

Synthetic TCR analog templates were spiked into each PCR to estimate absolute template abundance from read counts. Using the immunoSEQ assay, TCRbeta CDR3 regions were amplified from genomic DNA with bias-controlled V and J gene primers. Rearranged TCRbeta segments were sequenced at approximately 20X coverage. In the source study's methods: Sequencing errors were corrected by clustering, and CDR3s were annotated against IMGT so that V, D and J genes could be assigned. Only productive TCRbeta rearrangements were used in downstream analyses, excluding out-of-frame or stop-codon sequences. Clonality was computed as one minus Shannon entropy normalized by the log of the number of unique productive sequences. Fisher's exact test with Benjamini-Hochberg correction, at a threshold of adjusted p below 0.01, was used to find clones that differed between time points or between blood and tumor. This immuneACCESS table, as held by TCRdb, lists in-frame sequences with V and J called but not all clones. Of the missing ones, under half trace to an unresolved V gene in checked studies; the others have no known cause. The V and J calls and clone size were taken over from that table, and D and trimming were inferred from the DNA. The sample contains approximately 51,000 clones, just over 85% of them found a single time. Of the sample, about 20% is held by the ten largest clones.

Based on the germline V gene, the CDR1 and CDR2 sequences are LGHNA and YNFKEQ. The CDR3 contains 16 residues, cysteine and phenylalanine counted. The retained sequence is limited to the CDR3, 48 bases, with the frame set at the first base. The V end gives up 1 base and the J end 7 bases, leaving 8 bases in the junction not matched to a gene. What this sample's time point label stands for: pretreatment peripheral blood. The cohort included roughly 30 patients with locally advanced or metastatic urothelial carcinoma who were treated at Memorial Sloan Kettering on a trial protocol. Peripheral blood mononuclear cells were collected from each patient pretreatment and during treatment, giving between 1 and 8 total time points per patient. The Qiagen DNeasy Blood extraction kit was used to purify genomic DNA from total PBMCs and from tumor samples. PBMCs were collected pretreatment and during treatment, and were isolated and stored as previously described.

On this clone itself: No cognate antigen has been identified for it. No much larger clonotype is one base removed from it; base qualities were not supplied.

This sequence was found in a man between 60 and 75 years old with urothelial cancer. The input for sequencing was PBMCs, taken around atezolizumab (anti-PD-L1) treatment. The chain joins TRBV4-2 to TRBJ2-7; TRBD1 lines up with 12 middle nucleotides. The bases are TGTGCCAGCAGCCAAGTCATGGGACAGGGGGCTCGAGAGCAGTACTTC. Its protein product is CASSQVMGQGAREQYF.